These T cell receptor beta chains were read from a single sample in a study of OX40 agonist ivuxolimab in advanced cancers. The table came from immunoSEQ multiplex PCR; TCRdb's copy has only in-frame clones and leaves some out. The repertoire holds 70,000 or so clones, with around 84% as singletons. The specimen was CD4+ or CD8+ T cells sorted from blood, collected in a trial of the OX40 agonist ivuxolimab. The source of these receptors is an adult with an advanced solid tumor such as melanoma, head and neck, liver or kidney cancer. Both conserved end residues are trimmed from each CDR3.

TRBJ1-6 TRBV30 AWSLTTLESPLH
TRBJ1-2 TRBV6-6 ASSSRRDGTNYGYT
TRBJ2-7 TRBV27 ASSLSNRDGSSYEQY
TRBJ1-4 TRBV7-9 ASSLGQGGEKLF
TRBJ1-3 TRBV28 ASSWGQYSGNTIY
TRBJ2-7 TRBV6-5 ASSQGLTHYEQY
TRBJ1-2 TRBV7-3 ASSRDRGYGYT
TRBJ2-2 TRBV11-2 ASSFSGLAGQGGSGELF
TRBJ2-7 TRBV5-3 ARSLPYEQY
TRBJ1-2 TRBV18 ASSPDRGYGYT
TRBJ2-5 TRBV4-1 ASSQGRGLAGGETQY
TRBJ1-1 TRBV7-1 ASSYPGLVNTEAF
TRBJ2-7 TRBV6-1 ASSVTSYEQY
TRBJ1-6 TRBV7-9 ASSSGGGNSPLH
TRBJ1-3 TRBV6-1 ASSEQRQGVSGNTIY
TRBJ1-6 TRBV5-1 ASSTAVNYNSPLH
TRBJ1-5 TRBV7-2 ASSLAPNQPQH
TRBJ2-3 TRBV11-1 ASRRSDTQY
TRBJ2-3 TRBV2 ASTISGAHTQY
TRBJ2-6 TRBV7-2 ASSLRVPPGANVLT
TRBJ1-4 TRBV29-1 SVKDRVGEKLF
TRBJ2-1 TRBV4-3 ASSQGNPGGSNEQF
TRBJ1-4 TRBV10-3 AIRAGGDEKLF
TRBJ1-5 TRBV19 ASNMRVGMNQPQH
TRBJ2-2 TRBV6-1 ASTPGGDRELF
TRBJ1-4 TRBV5-1 ASTGTSGEKLF
TRBJ1-4 TRBV6-4 ASSDRGVNEKLF
TRBJ2-1 TRBV19 ASTTAGLASEQF
TRBJ2-2 TRBV15 ATSRPSGRMAGELF
TRBJ1-3 TRBV29-1 SARDAERANTIY
TRBJ1-5 TRBV14 ASSQSNQPQH
TRBJ2-1 TRBV10-1 ASSESSGARGLSYNEQF
TRBJ2-3 TRBV25-1 ASSPGGAGTDTQY
TRBJ2-1 TRBV10-2 ATTTSGSGNEQF
TRBJ2-1 TRBV11-3 ASSLVRHEQF
TRBJ1-2 TRBV28 ASSGQRDGYT
TRBJ1-2 TRBV19 ASNLYGYT
TRBJ1-5 TRBV19 ASRTGTGNQPQH
TRBJ2-5 TRBV15 ATSRNIETQY
TRBJ2-7 TRBV7-2 ASSYRTSSYEQY
TRBJ2-3 TRBV10-3 AIGQWDSIMDTQY
TRBJ1-4 TRBV28 ASSLRLNALEKLF
TRBJ2-2 TRBV27 ASSTNLAGVVTGELF
TRBJ2-7 TRBV10-3 AISGTYEQY
TRBJ2-3 TRBV4-1 ASSQGSGGRRDTQY
TRBJ1-1 TRBV6-1 ASSALVNTEAF
TRBJ1-1 TRBV28 ASSSPGEVTEAF